Sequencing of this TCR beta chain was carried out in a study of shared clonotypes between healthy human individuals. Data came from immunoSEQ multiplex PCR; TCRdb stores just in-frame clones and leaves some out. The repertoire includes approximately 1,500,000 clones, under 99% of them detected once, and less than 0.55% sits in the top ten. The V gene end was trimmed by 8 bases and the J gene end by 6 bases; junction bases not matched to a gene: 12. The germline V gene encodes CDR1 LNHDA and CDR2 SQIVND (reference sequence). This CDR3 has 15 amino acids. This clonotype was obtained from a man aged 30-40 years in good health. The material sequenced was naive CD4+ T cells sorted from blood. Subset given: CD45RA+ positively selected. J is TRBJ2-7 and V is TRBV19; 11 bases match TRBD1. The CDR3 DNA reads as TGTGCCAGTCGGGGGATACGGACAGGGGGCCTCGAGCAGTACTTC. Translation: CASRGIRTGGLEQYF. Complete variable domain (other parts from reference TRBV19 and TRBJ2-7): DGGITQSPKYLFRKEGQNVTLSCEQNLNHDAMYWYRQDPGQGLRLIYYSQIVNDFQKGDIAEGYSVSREKKESFPLTVTSAQKNPTAFYLCASRGIRTGGLEQYFGPGTRLTVT.